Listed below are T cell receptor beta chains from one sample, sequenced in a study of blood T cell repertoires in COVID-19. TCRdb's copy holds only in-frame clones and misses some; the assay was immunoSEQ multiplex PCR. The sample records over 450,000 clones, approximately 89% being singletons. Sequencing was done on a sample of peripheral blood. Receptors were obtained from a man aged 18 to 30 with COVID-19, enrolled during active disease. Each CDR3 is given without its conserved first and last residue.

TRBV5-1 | ASSLTSGSSYNEQF
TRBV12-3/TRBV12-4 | ASSRDTYEKLF
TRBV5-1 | ASSLRSGLMGSSYEQY
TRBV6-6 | ASRRWTGDSGNTIY
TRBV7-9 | ASSPDRGHDSPLH
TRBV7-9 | ASSLVVTGAGGYT
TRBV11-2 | ASSLEFSGTGGPNEKLF
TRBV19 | ASISPGQGNTIY
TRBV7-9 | ASSLVGLAGGSGANVLT
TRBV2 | ASSDRGLASSYEQY
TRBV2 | ASSELGTGNTGELF
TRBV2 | ASRGPGTGEVYGYT
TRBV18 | ASSSGQGPGTQY
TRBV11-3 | ASSLPSGTSVTSTDTQY
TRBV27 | ASRGGNQPQH
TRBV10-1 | ATKGDGTYEQY
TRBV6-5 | ASSRWTEAF
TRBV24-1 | ATSDFNRAEQY
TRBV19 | ASSIGNRGPSYNEQF
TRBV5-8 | ASIPRSPTVGNEQF
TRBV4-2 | ASSHGLAGVYNEQF
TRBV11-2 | ASSPLPVMANEKLF
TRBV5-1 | ASSLVGALAGGLWQETQY
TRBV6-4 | ASSDVVGGELF
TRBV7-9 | ASSLYKAGQAVLGF
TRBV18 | ASSPTSGRNQPQH
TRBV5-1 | ASSFGRGLNEQY
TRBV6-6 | ASSYGGLETQY
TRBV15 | ATSSFAGGKNIQY
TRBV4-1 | ASSHGQGRRQPQH
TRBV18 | ASSPGQSADTQY
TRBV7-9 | ASRGQGKTEAF
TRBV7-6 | ASSLGLAGRQETQY
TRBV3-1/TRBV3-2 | ASSQDLGQGYEQY
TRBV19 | ASSTGQGGTDTQY
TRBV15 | ATSGGRREETQY
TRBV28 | ASSSRQGRYEQY
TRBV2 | ASSEPAGGLETQY
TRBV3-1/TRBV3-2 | ASSQTGRGYT
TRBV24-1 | ATSGGGSAEQY
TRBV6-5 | ASHTERNQPQH
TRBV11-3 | ASSLEGLAGEQF
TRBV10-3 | AISEGGIMNTEAF
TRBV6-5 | ASSIQGTMNTEAF
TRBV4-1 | ASRKSGGEYNEQF
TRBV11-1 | ASSFDRVESQY
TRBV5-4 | ASRNDLNTGELF
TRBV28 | ASRTGGGIQY
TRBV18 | ASSPPSLDGETQY
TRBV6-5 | ASSYSAGADTQY
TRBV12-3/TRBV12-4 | ASMIRGRYGYT
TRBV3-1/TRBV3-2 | ASSLGTGGVYEQY
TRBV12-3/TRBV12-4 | ASSQRDGGEQY
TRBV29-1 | SARTGGNTGELF
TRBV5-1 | ASSSTGTGGGEKLF
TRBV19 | ASSIDEGQGNIQY
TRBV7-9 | ASSLGTSGSKDTQY
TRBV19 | ASSIWGQGNEQF
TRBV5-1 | ASSLAFQSSYNSPLH
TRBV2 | ASSTGTGLGTEAF